This record looks at one TCR beta chain sequence and its context. Its antigen is currently unknown. V trimming: 2 bases; J trimming: 4 bases; junction bases outside the gene matches: 4. Germline values: CDR1 MNHEY, CDR2 SMNVEV (reference sequence). This CDR3 contains 15 residues. The entry originates in a study of a mutant IDH1 vaccine in newly diagnosed glioma. Across the whole study: Treated patients comprised about 60% males and about 40% females, mean age roughly 44 years. Study outcomes and limitations: Altogether, around 93% of patients exhibited vaccine-induced immune responses. Changes to the top peripheral T cell clonotypes appeared unrelated to pseudoprogression.

TCRdb's copy holds only in-frame clones and misses some; the assay was immunoSEQ multiplex PCR. Seen here are roughly 38,000 clones, 80% to 95% observed once, and the top ten hold approximately 20%. Noted time point: baseline, week 1 (first vaccination visit). Described treatment: pre-vaccination baseline after standard-of-care therapy. This clonotype originated in a man aged 18 to 30 with glioma. The specimen was PBMCs, collected from a glioma patient treated with radiotherapy, temozolomide or both. The chain is built from TRBV27 and TRBJ1-5, with TRBD1 identical over 8 bases. The CDR3 DNA reads TGTGCCAGCAGTTTACAGGGGGCAGGGAATCAGCCCCAGCATTTT. Translation gives CASSLQGAGNQPQHF.